These 3 T cell receptor beta chains came from one sample sequenced in a study of Graves' ophthalmopathy and Graves' hyperthyroidism. Amplifying from RNA transcripts, the study obtained TCR beta CDR3 regions. HTBI primers were used in a first-round RT-PCR, which preceded a second-round multiplex PCR. From the multiplex PCR reads, TCRdb called clonotypes with MiXCR, one entry per CDR3 protein. This sample has about 400,000 distinct CDR3 sequences; around 18% occur once, and the top ten carry 1.6%. The sample consisted of peripheral blood. The receptors originated from a woman in her late teens or twenties with Graves' ophthalmopathy.

This clonotype has at least ten counts. This chain connects TRBV2 to TRBJ2-7, with D possibly TRBD1 on 6 matching bases. Germline assignment: CDR1 SNHLY and CDR2 FYNNEI. This CDR3 comprises 14 residues. Trimming removed 5 bases at V and 1 base at J, with 12 bases between. The CDR3 sequence is CASSLQGPSYEQYF. Here the CDR3 DNA reads TGTGCCAGCAGTCTACAGGGCCCTTCCTACGAGCAGTACTTC.

This clonotype was seen at least ten times. V usage is TRBV28 and J usage is TRBJ2-7, with D possibly TRBD2 on 6 matching bases. The CDR3 is 16 residues long. Deletions cut 4 bases from V and 3 bases from J, with 19 bases between. Germline lookup yields CDR1 MDHEN and CDR2 SYDVKM. CDR3 sequence reads: CASSSGVGGEYYEQYF. The CDR3 DNA reads as TGTGCCAGCAGTTCGGGGGTAGGTGGCGAGTACTACGAGCAGTACTTC.

With respect to this clonotype: This may arise from a read error, as a much more abundant clone is one base away. The rearrangement joins TRBV19 to TRBJ2-2; perhaps TRBD2 as D (7 bases). V lost 7 bases and J 4 bases, leaving 16 bases between the germline ends. This CDR3 has 15 residues. Per the germline V gene, CDR1 is LNHDA and CDR2 is SQIVND (reference sequence). The CDR3 DNA reads as TGTGCCAGTAAACTAGTGGGGGGGCCCACCGGGGAGCTGTTTTTT. Protein: CASKLVGGPTGELFF.